The 9 T cell receptor beta chains below were found in one sample sequenced in a study of T cell changes during pregnancy in multiple sclerosis. Repertoires were generated with immunoSEQ multiplex PCR, while TCRdb's copy carries only in-frame clones and drops some. The table lists fewer than 90,000 clones, about 90% of them singletons. Material: peripheral blood, obtained in the second trimester of pregnancy. These receptors all come from a female donor with multiple sclerosis, enrolled in a pregnancy study.

This clone was seen only a few times. This chain links TRBV27 with TRBJ2-1; D possibly corresponds to TRBD1 (5 bases). The CDR3 sequence is 15 residues long. V lost 6 bases and J 10 bases, leaving 22 bases between the germline ends. Germline CDR1 is MNHEY and CDR2 is SMNVEV (reference sequence). CDR3 DNA sequence: TGTGCCAGCAGGGCCTTTCGGTCAGGGATGGGGGAGCAGTTCTTC. It specifies CASRAFRSGMGEQFF.

The chain has TRBV7-8 and TRBJ1-5; the D gene is possibly TRBD1 (6 bases). The CDR3 has 17 residues. Germline V gene lookup returns CDR1 SGHVS and CDR2 FQNEAQ. V lost 2 bases and J lost 5, with 19 bases in between. This chain's CDR3 is CASSLPRRQAVDQPQHF. The CDR3 DNA is TGTGCCAGCAGCTTACCCAGGAGACAGGCGGTGGATCAGCCCCAGCATTTT.

This chain uses TRBV28 with TRBJ1-4, with D maybe TRBD1 (6 bases). Trimming cost V 7 bases and J 7 bases, with 22 bases left between them. The length of the CDR3 is 16 residues. The germline V gene encodes CDR1 MDHEN and CDR2 SYDVKM. This chain's CDR3 is CASTLGAGGVIEKLFF. For the CDR3, the DNA is TGTGCCAGCACCCTAGGGGCGGGGGGCGTAATTGAAAAACTGTTTTTT. Together with reference TRBV28 and TRBJ1-4, the CDR3 gives the full variable domain: DVKVTQSSRYLVKRTGEKVFLECVQDMDHENMFWYRQDPGLGLRLIYFSYDVKMKEKGDIPEGYSVSREKKERFSLILESASTNQTSMYLCASTLGAGGVIEKLFFGSGTQLSVL.

The rearrangement joins TRBV5-1 to TRBJ1-2; tentative D call: TRBD1 (6 bases). Trimming removed 1 base from V and 0 bases from J, with 13 bases in between. The CDR3 sequence is 16 residues long. Per the germline V gene, CDR1 is SGHRS and CDR2 is YFSETQ. Here the CDR3 reads CASSLLGANANYGYTF. The CDR3 DNA sequence: TGCGCCAGCAGCTTGTTGGGGGCGAACGCTAACTATGGCTACACCTTC.

The CDR3 nucleotides read TGTGCCAGCAGCCTCGGGACAGGGGTCGAGCCCCAGCATTTT. This gives the protein CASSLGTGVEPQHF. The gene calls are TRBV7-9 and TRBJ1-5; 10 positions match TRBD1. The J segment lost 8 bases and the V segment lost 5 bases, leaving 6 bases of the junction unmatched. This CDR3 has 14 residues. The V gene's germline CDR1 is SEHNR and CDR2 FQNEAQ (reference sequence).

On this clone itself: A junction boundary mismatches the germline segment, possibly from a read error. CDR3 nucleotides: TGTGCTAGCAGCTTACGCCCACAGGGGAAAGCTTTCTTT. It is translated as CASSLRPQGKAFF. V is TRBV7-7 and J is TRBJ1-1, with 7 bases identical to TRBD1. The CDR3 totals 13 residues. Germline V gene sequence: CDR1 SSHAT, CDR2 FNYEAQ (reference sequence).

The V call is TRBV5-4, the J call TRBJ1-3, with D perhaps TRBD1 (6 bases). CDR3 size: 15 residues. From germline, CDR1 is SGHNT and CDR2 YYREEE (reference sequence). V lost 4 bases and J lost 8, with 19 bases in between. The CDR3 nucleotides are TGTGCCAGCAGCACAACAGGGAATTTCTCAGACACCATATATTTT. It translates to CASSTTGNFSDTIYF.

The chain joins TRBV4-3 to TRBJ2-7; 9 nucleotides align to TRBD1. CDR1 is LGHNA and CDR2 is YSLEER in the germline V gene. After removal of 4 bases from V and 7 bases from J, the junction contained 11 bases not matched to a gene. The CDR3 covers 15 residues. CDR3 coding DNA: TGCGCCAGCAGCCTCTCACGGACAGGGGTTGGGGAGCAGTACTTC. Protein sequence: CASSLSRTGVGEQYF.

A single count supports this clone. The chain has TRBV2 and TRBJ2-7, with 10 bases that match TRBD1. This CDR3 comprises 15 residues. V was clipped by 4 bases and J by 4 bases; unmatched bases: 7. Germline CDR1 reads SNHLY; CDR2 reads FYNNEI. Here the CDR3 reads CASSGPGQGLYEQYF. CDR3 nucleotide sequence: TGTGCCAGCAGTGGCCCGGGACAGGGGTTATACGAGCAGTACTTC.